The rows below give T cell receptor beta chains drawn from one sample of a study of CD8 T cells in ankylosing spondylitis. Via MiXCR, TCRdb re-called the 5' RACE reads, giving one row per CDR3 protein. There are around 540,000 distinct CDR3 sequences in the sample; about 13% occur only once, and over 6.5% lies in the top ten. Input material: blood, either unsorted or a sorted T cell fraction (not recorded which). These receptors were obtained from a male donor with ankylosing spondylitis. CDR3s include the opening cysteine and the closing phenylalanine or tryptophan. D genes are given only for firm matches. Part of the rows lack a size; the others show once, few, many or a class for expanded clones.

j_call clone_size d_call v_call cdr3_nt cdr3_aa
TRBJ1-1 . . TRBV10-2 TGCGCCAGCAGTGAGCGCCAGGGAAAGGTGAACACTGAAGCTTTCTTT CASSERQGKVNTEAFF
TRBJ2-1 . . TRBV29-1 TGCAGCGTTGAAGGGGACCCAGTTTCTCATGAGCAGTTCTTC CSVEGDPVSHEQFF
TRBJ1-4 few . TRBV20-1 TGCAGTGCTTCGGGACCCAACATGGTTAATGAAAAACTGTTTTTT CSASGPNMVNEKLFF
TRBJ2-5 many . TRBV24-1 TGTGCCACCAGTGACCCCTTGCAGGAGACCCAGTACTTC CATSDPLQETQYF
TRBJ2-1 few . TRBV28 TGTGCCAGCACCGGGGCGTTAAGGAATGAGCAGTTCTTC CASTGALRNEQFF
TRBJ2-1 . TRBD1 TRBV7-9 TGTGCCAGCAGCCGGACAGGAAGTGGGAATGAGCAGTTCTTC CASSRTGSGNEQFF
TRBJ2-2 . . TRBV9 TGTGCCAGCAGCATCATTGGGTCGAACACCGGGGAGCTGTTTTTT CASSIIGSNTGELFF
TRBJ2-5 few . TRBV20-1 TGCAGTGCTAGAGTAGGGCTGGTTCAAGAGACCCAGTACTTC CSARVGLVQETQYF
TRBJ2-1 . TRBD2 TRBV14 TGTGCCAGCAGCCAAGATCTCGGGGGAGGGTGGGCGGTCGAGCAGTTCTTC CASSQDLGGGWAVEQFF
TRBJ1-2 many TRBD1 TRBV12-3/TRBV12-4 TGTGCCAGCAGTTCCGGGACAGGGGGCTATGGCTACACCTTC CASSSGTGGYGYTF
TRBJ1-6 few . TRBV28 TGTGCCAGCAGTTTAACACAGGGCTCGGATAATTCACCCCTCCACTTT CASSLTQGSDNSPLHF
TRBJ2-1 few TRBD2 TRBV11-3 TGTGCCAGCAGCGTCCACCCCGGGGGAGGACTAGCGGGAAAGCAGTTCTTC CASSVHPGGGLAGKQFF
TRBJ2-1 . . TRBV6-1 TGTGCCAGCAGTGAACCAATGGTCTCCTACAATGAGCAGTTCTTC CASSEPMVSYNEQFF
TRBJ1-5 . . TRBV10-3 TGTGCCATCAGTGAGAGGGATCAGCCCCAGCATTTT CAISERDQPQHF
TRBJ1-5 . TRBD1 TRBV10-2 TGCGCCAGCAGCCAGGGACAGCAGCCCCAGCATTTT CASSQGQQPQHF
TRBJ1-4 once . TRBV18 TGTGCCAGCTCACGGGATCGGGGCTCTGCCAGAACTGAAAAACTGTTTTTT CASSRDRGSARTEKLFF
TRBJ2-1 . TRBD2 TRBV6-1 TGTGCCAGCAGTGCTCTAGCGGGAGGGGGCAATGAGCAGTTCTTC CASSALAGGGNEQFF
TRBJ2-3 few . TRBV9 TGTGCCAGCAGCGTAGGCCAGGGGCCAGATACGCAGTATTTT CASSVGQGPDTQYF
TRBJ2-5 few . TRBV29-1 TGCAGCGTTGACCCATCTTCCGGGGAGACCCAGTACTTC CSVDPSSGETQYF
TRBJ2-1 . . TRBV6-4 TGTGCCAGCAGTGACTCGCTGGACTACAATGAGCAGTTCTTC CASSDSLDYNEQFF
TRBJ1-1 once . TRBV7-2 TGTGCCAGCACCCCGGACAGATTCACTGAAGCTTTCTTT CASTPDRFTEAFF
TRBJ2-3 few . TRBV20-1 TGCAGTGCTAGAAACAGACAGGGCACAGATACGCAGTATTTT CSARNRQGTDTQYF
TRBJ2-7 . . TRBV20-1 TGCAGTGCTACCCGGGACGCGTCCTCCTACGAGCAGTACTTC CSATRDASSYEQYF
TRBJ2-1 . TRBD1 TRBV27 TGTGCCAGCAGTTTGAGGGGGCGGTCCACCTACAATGAGCAGTTCTTC CASSLRGRSTYNEQFF
TRBJ2-7 few . TRBV20-1 TGCAGTGCTAGAGTCGGGGGAATTCCCTACGAGCAGTACTTC CSARVGGIPYEQYF
TRBJ2-7 few . TRBV12-3/TRBV12-4 TGTGCCAGCACCCAAGGGGACCGCGCCGAGCAGTACTTC CASTQGDRAEQYF
TRBJ1-6 . . TRBV20-1 TGCAGTGCTAGAACACGGTCTAATTCACCCCTCCACTTT CSARTRSNSPLHF
TRBJ2-2 . . TRBV24-1 TGTGCCACCAGGGGACCGGGGGGCCACCGGGAGCTGTTTTTT CATRGPGGHRELFF
TRBJ2-3 many TRBD2 TRBV4-1 TGCGCCAGCAGCCTAAGGACTAGCGGGATGTCGGGGAATACGCAGTATTTT CASSLRTSGMSGNTQYF
TRBJ2-1 few TRBD2 TRBV5-1 TGCGCCAGCAGCTTGTCTAGCGGGAGCTCCTACAATGAGCAGTTCTTC CASSLSSGSSYNEQFF
TRBJ1-2 . . TRBV27 TGTGCCAGCAGTTTTACAGGGAACGGTGGCTACACCTTC CASSFTGNGGYTF
TRBJ2-1 many . TRBV28 TGTGCCAGCAGTTTGCCCCACACTTCTCTATACAATGAGCAGTTCTTC CASSLPHTSLYNEQFF
TRBJ2-1 . . TRBV29-1 TGCAGCGTTGAATATGGGGCTAATGAGCAGTTCTTC CSVEYGANEQFF
TRBJ2-7 few . TRBV7-2 TGTGCCAGCACCTCGGGGGAGCCCCCCTACGAGCAGTACTTC CASTSGEPPYEQYF
TRBJ2-1 . . TRBV7-2 TGTGCCAGCAGCTTTCGGCTAGCTTACAATGAGCAGTTCTTC CASSFRLAYNEQFF
TRBJ1-1 . . TRBV4-1 TGCGCCAGCAGCCAAGAAGATCTGAACACTGAAGCTTTCTTT CASSQEDLNTEAFF
TRBJ2-2 . TRBD2 TRBV7-2 TGTGCCAGCAGTCCTCGTTCGGGAGGCGGGGAGCTGTTTTTT CASSPRSGGGELFF
TRBJ2-5 few TRBD1 TRBV5-5 TGTGCCAGCAGCACGACCGGGACAGGCGGAGAGACCCAGTACTTC CASSTTGTGGETQYF
TRBJ1-1 . . TRBV18 TGTGCCAGCTCACCAAGGGTTCCCGGGACTGGGAACACTGAAGCTTTCTTT CASSPRVPGTGNTEAFF
TRBJ2-1 . . TRBV20-1 TGCAGTGCTAGGTACTTGGGGCACAATGAGCAGTTCTTC CSARYLGHNEQFF
TRBJ1-1 few TRBD1 TRBV28 TGTGCCAGCAGTCTCATGGGACAGGCCGTTATTGAAGCTTTCTTT CASSLMGQAVIEAFF
TRBJ1-1 . . TRBV12-3/TRBV12-4 TGTGCCAGCACCGCTGTGGAGGGGCTTACTGAAGCTTTCTTT CASTAVEGLTEAFF
TRBJ2-1 few TRBD1 TRBV4-2 TGTGCCAGCAGCCCGGGACAGCGAGTTCCCAATGAGCAGTTCTTC CASSPGQRVPNEQFF
TRBJ1-5 few . TRBV30 TGTGCCTGGAGTGCGGCCAATCCCATTCTGGACGGAGGGTATCAGCCCCAGCATTTT CAWSAANPILDGGYQPQHF
TRBJ2-2 . TRBD2 TRBV11-2 TGTGCCAGCAGCGAAGCGGGGTTAATCTCCGGGGAGCTGTTTTTT CASSEAGLISGELFF
TRBJ2-5 once TRBD2 TRBV19 TGTGCCAGTAGTACCGCACTAGCGGGAGGTCAAGAGACCCAGTACTTC CASSTALAGGQETQYF